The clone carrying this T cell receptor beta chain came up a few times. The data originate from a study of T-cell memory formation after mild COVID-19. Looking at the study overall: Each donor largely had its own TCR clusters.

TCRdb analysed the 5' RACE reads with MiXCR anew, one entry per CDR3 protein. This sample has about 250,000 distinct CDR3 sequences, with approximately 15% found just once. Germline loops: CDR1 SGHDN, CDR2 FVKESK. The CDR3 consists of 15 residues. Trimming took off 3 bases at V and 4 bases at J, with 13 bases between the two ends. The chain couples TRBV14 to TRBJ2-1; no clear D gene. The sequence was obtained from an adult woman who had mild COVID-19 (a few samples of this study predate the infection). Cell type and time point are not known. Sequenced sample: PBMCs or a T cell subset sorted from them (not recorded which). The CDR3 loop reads CASSHLWPRYNEQFF. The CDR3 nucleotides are TGTGCCAGCAGCCATTTGTGGCCTAGGTACAATGAGCAGTTCTTC.